These 9 T cell receptor beta chains came from one sample sequenced in a study of CD8+CD57+ T cells in acquired aplastic anemia (dated by TCRdb to the late 2010s). The instrument was an Illumina HiSeq 2000. Profiling of TCR beta VDJ combinations and CDR3 sequences used genomic DNA as the template. TCRdb handled the public reads itself, with Q25 trimming in fastp and clone calling in MiXCR, and kept productive beta chains. For every CDR3 protein sequence, its rows merge into one entry that carries the most common genes and DNA. This sample gives some 210,000 distinct CDR3 sequences in total; under 65% of them show up just once. Approximately 30% of the sample rests with the top ten. The source material was sorted CD4+, CD8+, or CD8+CD57+ T cells (not recorded which) from PBMCs. Receptors originate from a human donor in good health.

This clonotype was recorded a few times. The CDR3 reads CASSLKLAPDTQYF. For the CDR3, the DNA is TGTGCCAGCAGTTTAAAACTAGCCCCAGATACGCAGTATTTT. The chain is built from TRBV12-3 or TRBV12-4 and TRBJ2-3; weak D call: TRBD2 (6 bases). The CDR3 spans 14 residues. V gave up 2 bases and J gave up 4 bases, with 10 bases separating them.

In its sample, this clonotype was seen once. This chain connects TRBV20-1 to TRBJ2-1; 7 bases agree with TRBD2. The trim removed 3 bases at V and 4 bases at J, leaving 6 bases unmatched. The CDR3 has 14 amino acids. Germline CDR1 DFQATT, CDR2 SNEGSKA (reference sequence). CDR3 residues: CSASPSGTYNEQFF. As DNA, the CDR3 is TGCAGTGCTAGTCCCAGCGGGACTTACAATGAGCAGTTCTTC.

The CDR3 DNA reads TGCAGTGCCACTGGACAGGGCTCCTACGAGCAGTACTTC. Protein sequence: CSATGQGSYEQYF. The chain links TRBV20-1 to TRBJ2-7; 8 bases align to TRBD1. Germline loops: CDR1 DFQATT, CDR2 SNEGSKA (reference sequence). The CDR3 runs to 13 residues. V shed 6 bases, J shed 0 bases, and the junction held 4 bases outside the gene matches.

J is TRBJ2-6 and V is TRBV7-6; perhaps TRBD1 as D (5 bases). The CDR3 is 19 residues long. Trimming removed 1 base at V and 0 bases at J, with 16 bases between. From germline, CDR1 is SGHVS and CDR2 FNYEAQ. The CDR3 protein is CASSLERGREGSGANVLTF. CDR3 sequence (DNA): TGTGCCAGCAGCTTAGAGAGAGGCAGGGAAGGCTCTGGGGCCAACGTCCTGACTTTC.

V gene TRBV6-6 combines with J gene TRBJ2-3; D remains unclear. Germline V gene sequence: CDR1 MNHNY, CDR2 SVGAGI (reference sequence). The CDR3 is made up of 13 amino acids. V gave up 5 bases and J gave up 5 bases, with 11 bases separating them. CDR3 residues: CASSTELGDTQYF. The CDR3 DNA sequence: TGTGCCAGCAGTACGGAACTGGGAGATACGCAGTATTTT.

On this clonotype itself: A read error may produce the germline difference seen at one junction end. The genes are TRBV29-1 and TRBJ2-7; D is uncertain. CDR3 length equals 13 residues. CDR1 SQVTM and CDR2 ANQGSEA come from the germline V gene. The CDR3: CSVVGIHSYGQYF. DNA of the CDR3: TGCAGCGTTGTAGGGATACACTCCTACGGGCAGTACTTC.

This chain joins TRBV29-1 and TRBJ2-5, with 8 bases matching TRBD1. The CDR3 runs to 13 residues. CDR1 SQVTM and CDR2 ANQGSEA come from the germline V gene. Trimming took 5 bases from V and 5 from J; bases not matched to a gene: 7. The CDR3 sequence is CSVRQGKGETQYF. The DNA for the CDR3 is TGCAGCGTTAGACAGGGGAAGGGGGAGACCCAGTACTTC.

The chain has TRBV29-1 and TRBJ2-3, with TRBD2 matching 9 bases. The trim removed 7 bases at V and 4 bases at J, leaving 3 bases unmatched. CDR1 and CDR2 (germline): SQVTM, ANQGSEA. The CDR3 is made up of 12 amino acids. Here the CDR3 DNA reads TGCAGCGGCGGGAGGGCCCCAGATACGCAGTATTTT. It encodes CSGGRAPDTQYF.

This rearrangement joins TRBV7-9 to TRBJ1-1; no firm D call. The V gene lost 0 bases and the J gene lost 8 bases, with 13 bases spanning the gap. Germline V gene data show CDR1 as SEHNR and CDR2 as FQNEAQ (reference sequence). The CDR3 runs to 14 residues. CDR3 DNA sequence: TGTGCCAGCAGCTTAGCGATCCCGTCGGCCGAAGCTTTCTTT. As protein: CASSLAIPSAEAFF.